This TCR beta chain was identified in a study of Ad26.COV2.S vaccination and SARS-CoV-2 variants. About the study: Recipients of Ad26.COV2.S got it intramuscularly, once or twice 56 days apart.

Germline CDR1 reads MNHEY; CDR2 reads SMNVEV (reference sequence). The CDR3 length is 16 residues. The V segment lost 1 base and the J segment 0 bases; nucleotides outside the gene matches: 2. Treatment meaning: 19 received Ad26.COV2.S at low or high dose, single or two shots; five or six received placebo; per-sample allocation not given. Day 63 after the first injection of vaccine or placebo was the sampling time. Sequenced by immunoSEQ multiplex PCR; TCRdb stores in-frame clones only, minus some. The table lists over 400,000 clones, about nine tenths of them singletons. This specimen was peripheral blood, taken in a trial of Ad26.COV2.S vaccine versus placebo. This rearrangement joins TRBV27 to TRBJ2-3; 9 nucleotides match TRBD2. The TCR was taken from a person aged 18-65 years who received the Ad26.COV2.S COVID-19 vaccine or a placebo. CDR3: CASSLFSGGSTDTQYF. CDR3 bases: TGTGCCAGCAGTTTATTTAGCGGGGGAAGCACAGATACGCAGTATTTT.